This T cell receptor (beta chain) derives from a study of shared clonotypes between healthy human individuals (TCRdb year 2020). Background on the whole study: A few men and two women, aged 18 to 49 years, made up the cohort. For each donor, CD4 naive and CD4 memory were each run on three plates, CD8 naive on two plates, and CD8 memory on one plate. To estimate repertoire size and how much clonotype sharing occurs between individuals, the study deeply sequenced the blood TCR repertoires of five healthy adults. Different laboratories and diverse techniques were used to prepare libraries and sequence TCR repertoires, to increase sequencing depth and limit assay-specific biases. Per donor, leukapheresis produced somewhere between about 0.85 and 10 billion PBMCs.

The donors were healthy, HIV-negative adults with no recently reported acute infections or vaccinations. All donors were Caucasian adults living in Nashville, Tennessee, USA. CD4+ T cells were enriched by magnetic negative selection; naive cells were then positively selected on CD45RA, and the negative fraction formed the memory subset. Blood was obtained by leukapheresis, after which PBMCs were separated by Ficoll-Histopaque density gradient centrifugation and cryopreserved in liquid nitrogen vapor phase. Analytical flow cytometry was used to check the purity and quantity of every magnetically sorted T cell population. Each sorted fraction had its genomic DNA isolated and then quantified by UV absorbance on a Nanodrop 2000c. TCR CDR3 regions were amplified from genomic DNA by multiplex PCR using the deep immunoSEQ assay. For each cell subset, the extracted genomic DNA was distributed evenly across all wells of several immunoSEQ 96-well plates, and each plate served as one replicate. For sorted subsets, about 200 ng genomic DNA, equal to 25,000 to 35,000 T cell genomes, was loaded into each replicate PCR. Purified libraries were quantified with a Qubit 3.0 fluorometer, sized on a Bioanalyzer 2100, and re-quantified with the KAPA Library Quantification kit. Every immunoSEQ 96-well plate was sequenced on a dedicated single-read 150-cycle Illumina NextSeq 550 flow cell. Per the authors' processing: The immunoSEQ output contained only junctional sequences without quality scores, so filtering could not match that applied to full-length reads. Sequences were annotated with PyIR, a Python wrapper for IgBLAST v1.9, using IMGT germline references to assign V/J genes and CDR3. Reads with weak V/J assignments (E-value above 1e-6), missing CDR3, stop codons, out-of-frame junctions, or ambiguous translated residues were removed. V3J clonotypes were defined as sequences sharing the same inferred V gene, J gene, and CDR3 amino acid sequence. To compute the percentage overlap between repertoires, the number of shared unique clonotypes was divided by the size of the smaller repertoire. Richness of each repertoire was evaluated using RTK rarefaction, the Chao1 estimator, and Recon v2.1 estimates of unobserved clonotypes. Generation probabilities were computed with OLGA for all TCRbeta clonotypes obtained by the gDNA method from a handful of donors. This is the immuneACCESS table as TCRdb keeps it, with only in-frame sequences that have V and J called. A part of the clones is gone; compared with another copy, unresolved V genes explain less than half, and the rest is unexplained. The V and J calls and clone size are taken from that table; D and trimming were inferred from the DNA. In this sample the table shows millions of clones, 85% to 95% of which occur a single time. Roughly 0.13% of the sample is held by the ten biggest clonotypes.

Including the terminal cysteine and phenylalanine, the CDR3 comprises 13 residues. Of all the DNA, just the CDR3 is kept, 39 bases in frame from base 1. According to the germline V gene (reference sequence), CDR1 reads SGHNT and CDR2 reads YYREEE. Trimming leaves V shorter by 4 bases and J shorter by 7 bases, with the junction holding 7 bases beyond the gene matches. Comment on this clone: This receptor's antigen is unknown. Per-nucleotide qualities are absent, and no much larger clonotype sits a single base away.

Broader findings and caveats from the paper: Pairwise subsampling indicated that sequencing depth was expected to affect the degree of clonotype sharing among donors. Sharing across several donors was observed for around 4.8% of naive CD4, over 3% of naive CD8, about 2.5% of memory CD4, and around 0.42% of memory CD8 clonotypes. Because the study included a small number of donors, the genetic and exposure-history diversity represented was limited. Sampling was restricted to blood, and TCR repertoires in tissues likely differ from the TCR repertoires found in blood. Compared with non-shared clonotypes, the clonotypes found in all four sorted-subset donors had higher generation probabilities. Naive subsets generally had larger estimated clonotype richness than memory subsets did. Incomplete sequencing was indicated by rarefaction of sorted-subset datasets, despite the large sequencing depth.

The chain links TRBV5-4 with TRBJ1-2, and TRBD1 aligns with 7 junction nucleotides. The clonotype originates from a man between 18 and 29 years old in good health. Source material: naive CD4+ T cells sorted from blood. Taken with the paper, the label for cell subset or site translates to: CD45RA+ positively selected. The CDR3 here reads CASSRDPGGGYTF. The sequenced DNA is TGTGCCAGCAGCAGGGACCCAGGGGGTGGCTACACCTTC.